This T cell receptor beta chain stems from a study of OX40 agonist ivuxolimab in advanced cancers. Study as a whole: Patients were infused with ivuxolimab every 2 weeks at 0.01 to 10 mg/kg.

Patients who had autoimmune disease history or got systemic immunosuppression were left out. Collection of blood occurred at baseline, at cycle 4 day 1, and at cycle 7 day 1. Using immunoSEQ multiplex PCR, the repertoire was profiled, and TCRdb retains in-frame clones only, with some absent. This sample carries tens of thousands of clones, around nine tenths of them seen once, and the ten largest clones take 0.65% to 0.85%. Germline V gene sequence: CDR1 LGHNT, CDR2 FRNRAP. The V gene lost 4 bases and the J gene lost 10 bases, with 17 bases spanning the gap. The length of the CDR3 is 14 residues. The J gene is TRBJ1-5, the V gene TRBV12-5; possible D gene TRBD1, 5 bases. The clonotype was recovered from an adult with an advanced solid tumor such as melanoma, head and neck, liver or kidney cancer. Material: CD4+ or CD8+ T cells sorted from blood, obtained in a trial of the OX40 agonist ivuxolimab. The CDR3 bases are TGTGCTAGTGGTTCGGGACCGAAGCCATGCCCCCAGCATTTT. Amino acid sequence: CASGSGPKPCPQHF.